This T cell receptor (beta chain) is drawn from a study of blood T cell repertoires in COVID-19. Study in general: Samples of COVID-19 (acute and convalescent) were obtained from the United States, Italy and Spain. From T cells, B-cell-depleted T cells, or PBMCs came the material, which was cDNA or gDNA.

V lost 2 bases to trimming and J lost 0 bases; unmatched junction nucleotides: 4. The germline gives CDR1 MNHEY, CDR2 SVGEGT. CDR3 length: 17 residues. Original methodology: Nucleated cell number was recorded as an estimate derived from reference gene primer amplification. Sequencing was performed with immunoSEQ multiplex PCR; in TCRdb, only in-frame clones are kept and a portion is missing. V and J calls and clone size are given by that table; D and trimming were obtained from the DNA. The data show 95,000 to 150,000 clones, roughly 72% seen once. Seattle researchers signed up patients amid active infection and tracked them longitudinally.

Sequences were obtained from peripheral blood. The chain links TRBV6-2 or TRBV6-3 to TRBJ2-6; 7 positions agree with TRBD1. The clonotype comes from a man older than 75 with COVID-19, enrolled during active disease. The CDR3 protein is CASSYLGQISGANVLTF. CDR3 nucleotide sequence: TGTGCCAGCAGTTACCTGGGACAGATCTCTGGGGCCAACGTCCTGACTTTC.